The clone carrying this TCR beta chain was picked up a small number of times. As yet, its antigen is unknown. The junction departs from germline at one end; a sequencing error may be responsible. The time point was: patch test 2, 6 weeks after DPC sensitization. The treatment is: therapeutic diphenylcyclopropenone sensitization with weekly scalp DPC. Researchers extracted total RNA from unfractionated whole blood. MiXCR, run by TCRdb on the RACE reads, gives a single entry per CDR3 protein. The sample includes 360,000 or so distinct CDR3 sequences, roughly 6.3% of them seen just once. This sample was included in a study of human T cells and chemical hapten exposure. Study-level information: Patients having alopecia areata, totalis or universalis were mostly female.

The study, taken as a whole, reports: Versus controls, significantly more large CDR3 similarity clusters arose from expanded TCRs.

The origin of this receptor is a woman under 30 with alopecia areata. Some clones in this sample may be carry-over from other donors' samples. The sequencing used whole blood, collected in connection with sensitization to the hapten diphenylcyclopropenone (DPC).

This CDR3 reads CSARGTSGNTIYF. Here the CDR3 DNA reads TGCAGTGCAAGAGGGACCTCTGGAAACACCATATATTTT. The J gene is TRBJ1-3, the V gene TRBV20-1; TRBD1 is a possible D gene (5 bases). This CDR3 has 13 residues. Per germline, CDR1 DFQATT and CDR2 SNEGSKA (reference sequence).